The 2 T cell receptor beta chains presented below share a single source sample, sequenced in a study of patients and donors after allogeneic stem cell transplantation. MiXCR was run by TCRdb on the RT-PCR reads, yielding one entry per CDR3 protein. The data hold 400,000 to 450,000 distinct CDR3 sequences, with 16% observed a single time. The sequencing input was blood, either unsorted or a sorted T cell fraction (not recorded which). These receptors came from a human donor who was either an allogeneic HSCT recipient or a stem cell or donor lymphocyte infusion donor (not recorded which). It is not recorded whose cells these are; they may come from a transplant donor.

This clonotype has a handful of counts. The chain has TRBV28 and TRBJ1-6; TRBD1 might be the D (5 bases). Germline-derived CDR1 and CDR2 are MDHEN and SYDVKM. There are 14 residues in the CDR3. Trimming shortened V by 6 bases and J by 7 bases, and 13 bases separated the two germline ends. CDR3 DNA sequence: TGTGCCAGCAGCCCCGGGAGGGGCAATTCACCCCTCCACTTT. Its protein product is CASSPGRGNSPLHF.

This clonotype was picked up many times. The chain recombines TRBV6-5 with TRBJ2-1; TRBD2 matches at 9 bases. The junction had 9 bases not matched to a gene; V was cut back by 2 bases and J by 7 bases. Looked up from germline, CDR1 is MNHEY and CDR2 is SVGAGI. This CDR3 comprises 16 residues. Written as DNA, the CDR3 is TGTGCCAGCAGTTACGGGCGGGAGGGCTTTAGGAATGAGCAGTTCTTC. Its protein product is CASSYGREGFRNEQFF.